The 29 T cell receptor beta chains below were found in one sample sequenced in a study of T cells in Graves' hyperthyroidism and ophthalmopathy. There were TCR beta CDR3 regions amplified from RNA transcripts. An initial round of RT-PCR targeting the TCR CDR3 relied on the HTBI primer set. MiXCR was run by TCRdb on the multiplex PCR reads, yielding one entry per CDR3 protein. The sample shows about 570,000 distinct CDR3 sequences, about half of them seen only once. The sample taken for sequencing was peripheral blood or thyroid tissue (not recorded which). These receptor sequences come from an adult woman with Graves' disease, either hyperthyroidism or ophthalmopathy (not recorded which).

CDR3 in amino acids: CASSPTGGVNTEAFF. The CDR3 DNA follows: TGTGCCAGCAGCCCGACAGGGGGCGTGAACACTGAAGCTTTCTTT. The J gene is TRBJ1-1, the V gene TRBV11-2, with 10 bases fitting TRBD1. The CDR3 runs to 15 residues. Germline CDR1 reads SGHAT; CDR2 reads FQNNGV. The trim removed 5 bases at V and 0 bases at J, leaving 3 bases unmatched.

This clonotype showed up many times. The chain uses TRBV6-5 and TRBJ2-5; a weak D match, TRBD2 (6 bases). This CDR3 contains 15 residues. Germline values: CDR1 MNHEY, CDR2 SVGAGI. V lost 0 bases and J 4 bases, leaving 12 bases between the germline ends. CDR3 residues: CASSYSGGDRETQYF. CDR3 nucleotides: TGTGCCAGCAGTTACTCGGGCGGGGACCGAGAGACCCAGTACTTC.

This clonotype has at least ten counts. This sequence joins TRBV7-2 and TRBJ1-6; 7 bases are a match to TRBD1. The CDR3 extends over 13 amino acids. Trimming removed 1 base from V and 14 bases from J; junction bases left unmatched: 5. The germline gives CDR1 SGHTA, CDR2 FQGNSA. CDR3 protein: CASSLGGQGALHF. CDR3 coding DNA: TGTGCCAGCAGCTTAGGGGGCCAGGGGGCCCTCCACTTT.

CDR3 sequence reads: CASSFGTSVFVKETQYF. CDR3 bases: TGTGCCAGCAGCTTCGGGACTAGCGTTTTTGTCAAGGAGACCCAGTACTTC. The chain uses TRBV5-5 and TRBJ2-5, with 10 bases matching TRBD2. The V segment lost 2 bases and the J segment 5 bases; nucleotides outside the gene matches: 12. CDR1 is SGHKS and CDR2 is YYEKEE in the germline V gene (reference sequence). CDR3 size: 17 residues.

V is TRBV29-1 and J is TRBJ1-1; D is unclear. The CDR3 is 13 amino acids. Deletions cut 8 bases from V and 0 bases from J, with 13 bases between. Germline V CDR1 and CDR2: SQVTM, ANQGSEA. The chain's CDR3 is CSSPGSLNTEAFF. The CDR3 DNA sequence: TGCAGCAGCCCCGGGTCTTTGAACACTGAAGCTTTCTTT. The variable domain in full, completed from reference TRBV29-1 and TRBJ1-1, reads SAVISQKPSRDICQRGTSLTIQCQVDSQVTMMFWYRQQPGQSLTLIATANQGSEATYESGFVIDKFPISRPNLTFSTLTVSNMSPEDSSIYLCSSPGSLNTEAFFGQGTRLTVV.

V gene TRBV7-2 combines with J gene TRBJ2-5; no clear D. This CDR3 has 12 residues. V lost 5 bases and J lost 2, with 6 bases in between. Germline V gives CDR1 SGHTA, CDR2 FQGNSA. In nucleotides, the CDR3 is TGTGCCAGCAGCATAGAACAAGAGACCCAGTACTTC. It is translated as CASSIEQETQYF. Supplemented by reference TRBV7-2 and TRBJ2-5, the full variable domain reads GAGVSQSPSNKVTEKGKDVELRCDPISGHTALYWYRQSLGQGLEFLIYFQGNSAPDKSGLPSDRFSAERTGGSVSTLTIQRTQQEDSAVYLCASSIEQETQYFGPGTRLLVL.

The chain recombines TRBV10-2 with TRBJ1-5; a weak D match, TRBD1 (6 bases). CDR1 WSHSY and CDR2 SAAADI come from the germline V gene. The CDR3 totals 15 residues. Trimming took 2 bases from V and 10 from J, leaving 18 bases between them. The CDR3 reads CASSENGGGGSPQHF. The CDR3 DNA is TGCGCCAGCAGTGAGAACGGGGGCGGAGGATCACCCCAGCATTTT.

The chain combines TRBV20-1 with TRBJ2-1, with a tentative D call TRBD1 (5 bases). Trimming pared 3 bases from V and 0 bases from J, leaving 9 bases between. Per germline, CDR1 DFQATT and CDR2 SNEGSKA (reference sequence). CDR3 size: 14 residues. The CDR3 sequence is CSASVRASYNEQFF. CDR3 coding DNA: TGCAGTGCTAGTGTCAGGGCCTCCTACAATGAGCAGTTCTTC.

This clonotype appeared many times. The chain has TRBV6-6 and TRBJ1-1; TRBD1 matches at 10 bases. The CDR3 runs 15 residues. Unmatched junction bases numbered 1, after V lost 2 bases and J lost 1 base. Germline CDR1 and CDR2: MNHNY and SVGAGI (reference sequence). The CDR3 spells CASSYRDRGNTEAFF. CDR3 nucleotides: TGTGCCAGCAGTTACAGGGACAGGGGGAACACTGAAGCTTTCTTT.

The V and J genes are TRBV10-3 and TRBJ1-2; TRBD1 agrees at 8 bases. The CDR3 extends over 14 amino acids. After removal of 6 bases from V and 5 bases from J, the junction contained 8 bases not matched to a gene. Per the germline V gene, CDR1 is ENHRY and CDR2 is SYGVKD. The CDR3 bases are TGTGCCATCAGCGTTGTGGGACAGGTTTATGGCTACACCTTC. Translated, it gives CAISVVGQVYGYTF.

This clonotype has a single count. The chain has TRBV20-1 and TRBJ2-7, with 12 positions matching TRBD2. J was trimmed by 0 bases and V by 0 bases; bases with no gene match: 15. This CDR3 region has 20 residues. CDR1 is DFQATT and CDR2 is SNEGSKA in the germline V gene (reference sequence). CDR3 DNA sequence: TGCAGTGCTAGAGATTACGTCCCGTTAGGGACTAGCGGGCGCTCCTACGAGCAGTACTTC. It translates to CSARDYVPLGTSGRSYEQYF.

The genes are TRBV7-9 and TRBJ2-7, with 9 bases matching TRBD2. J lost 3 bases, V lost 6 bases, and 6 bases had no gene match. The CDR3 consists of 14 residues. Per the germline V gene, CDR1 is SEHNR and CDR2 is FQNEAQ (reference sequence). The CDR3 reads CASSAKLAGYEQYF. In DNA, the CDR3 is TGTGCCAGCAGTGCGAAACTAGCGGGCTACGAGCAGTACTTC.

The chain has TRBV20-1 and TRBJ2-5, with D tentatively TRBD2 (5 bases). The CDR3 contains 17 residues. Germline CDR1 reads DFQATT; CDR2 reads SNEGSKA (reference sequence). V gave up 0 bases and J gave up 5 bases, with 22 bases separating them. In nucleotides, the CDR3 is TGCAGTGCTAGAGACCGCCCCGAGTTGCGGGCATCGGAGACCCAGTACTTC. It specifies CSARDRPELRASETQYF.

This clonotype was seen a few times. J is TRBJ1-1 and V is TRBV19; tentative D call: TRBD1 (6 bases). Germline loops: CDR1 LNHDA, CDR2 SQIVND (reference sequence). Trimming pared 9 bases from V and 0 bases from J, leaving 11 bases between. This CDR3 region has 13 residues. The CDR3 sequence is CASTGTMNTEAFF. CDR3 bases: TGTGCCAGCACCGGGACAATGAACACTGAAGCTTTCTTT.

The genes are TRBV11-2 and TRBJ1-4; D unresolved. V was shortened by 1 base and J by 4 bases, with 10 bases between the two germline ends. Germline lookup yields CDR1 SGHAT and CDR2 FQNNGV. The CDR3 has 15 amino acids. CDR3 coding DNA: TGTGCCAGCAGCTTAGGGGGAGGAGATAATGAAAAACTGTTTTTT. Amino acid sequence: CASSLGGGDNEKLFF.

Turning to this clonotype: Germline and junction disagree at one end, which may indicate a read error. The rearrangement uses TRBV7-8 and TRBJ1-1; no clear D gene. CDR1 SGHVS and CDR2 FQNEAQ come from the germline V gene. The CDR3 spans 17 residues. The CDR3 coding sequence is TGCGCCAGCAGCCAAGCCGCACGGTGGCAAATGAACACTGAAGCTTTCTTT. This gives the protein CASSQAARWQMNTEAFF.

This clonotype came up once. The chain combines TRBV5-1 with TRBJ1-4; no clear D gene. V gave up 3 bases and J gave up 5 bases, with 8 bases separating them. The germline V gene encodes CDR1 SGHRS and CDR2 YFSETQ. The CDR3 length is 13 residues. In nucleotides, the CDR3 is TGCGCCAGCAGCTCGGGGAAGAATGAAAAACTGTTTTTT. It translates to CASSSGKNEKLFF.

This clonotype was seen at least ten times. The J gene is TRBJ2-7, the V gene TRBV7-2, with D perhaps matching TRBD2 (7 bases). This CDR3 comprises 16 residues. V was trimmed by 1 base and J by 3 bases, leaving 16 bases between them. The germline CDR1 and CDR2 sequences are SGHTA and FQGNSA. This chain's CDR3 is CASSLGGGGKDYEQYF. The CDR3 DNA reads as TGTGCCAGCAGCTTAGGCGGGGGCGGGAAGGACTACGAGCAGTACTTC.

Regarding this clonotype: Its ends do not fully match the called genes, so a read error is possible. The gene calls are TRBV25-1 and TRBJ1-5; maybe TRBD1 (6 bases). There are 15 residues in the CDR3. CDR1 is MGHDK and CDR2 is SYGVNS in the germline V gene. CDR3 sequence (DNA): TGTGCCAGCAGTGACAGCGAGGGGGTCAATCGGCCCCAGCATTTT. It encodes CASSDSEGVNRPQHF.

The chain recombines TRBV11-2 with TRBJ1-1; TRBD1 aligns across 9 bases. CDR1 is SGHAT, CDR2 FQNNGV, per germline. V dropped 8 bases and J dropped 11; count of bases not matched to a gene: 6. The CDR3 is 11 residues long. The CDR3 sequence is CASFSGTGAFF. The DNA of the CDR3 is TGTGCCAGCTTCTCCGGGACAGGGGCTTTCTTT.

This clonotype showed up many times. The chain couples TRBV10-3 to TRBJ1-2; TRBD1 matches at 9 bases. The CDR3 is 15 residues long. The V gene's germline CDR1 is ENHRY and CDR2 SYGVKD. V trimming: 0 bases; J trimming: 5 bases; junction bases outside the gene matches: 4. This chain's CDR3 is CAISESGTGYYGYTF. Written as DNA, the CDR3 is TGTGCCATCAGTGAGTCCGGGACAGGGTATTATGGCTACACCTTC.

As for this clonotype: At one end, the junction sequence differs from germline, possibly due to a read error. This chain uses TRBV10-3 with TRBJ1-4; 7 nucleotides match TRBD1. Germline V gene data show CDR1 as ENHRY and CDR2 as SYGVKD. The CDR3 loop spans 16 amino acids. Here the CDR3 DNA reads TGTGCCATCAGCTTAACAGACAGGGCAACTAATGAAAAACTGCTTTTT. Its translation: CAISLTDRATNEKLLF.

In nucleotides, the CDR3 is TGTGCCAGCAGCTCACTTCGGACAGAATATGGCTACACCTTC. It encodes CASSSLRTEYGYTF. This chain links TRBV13 with TRBJ1-2; possibly TRBD1 for D (6 bases). Germline values: CDR1 PRHDT, CDR2 FYEKMQ (reference sequence). V was clipped by 4 bases and J by 5 bases, with 14 bases between them. The CDR3 runs 14 residues.

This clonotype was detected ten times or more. The CDR3 loop reads CASSQDRAETQYF. For the CDR3, the DNA is TGCGCCAGCAGCCAAGATCGAGCTGAGACCCAGTACTTC. V and J are TRBV4-1 and TRBJ2-5; D is unresolved. V dropped 0 bases and J dropped 5 bases, with 7 bases sitting between them. Looked up from germline, CDR1 is MGHRA and CDR2 is YSYEKL. This CDR3 contains 13 residues.

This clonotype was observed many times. The CDR3 bases are TGCGCCAGCAGCCAAGCGGCGGGCCTCCACACTGAAGCTTTCTTT. Its protein product is CASSQAAGLHTEAFF. V is TRBV4-1 and J is TRBJ1-1, with D hard to call. Trimming removed 1 base at V and 3 bases at J, with 12 bases between. Germline V lookup: CDR1 MGHRA, CDR2 YSYEKL. The CDR3 covers 15 residues.

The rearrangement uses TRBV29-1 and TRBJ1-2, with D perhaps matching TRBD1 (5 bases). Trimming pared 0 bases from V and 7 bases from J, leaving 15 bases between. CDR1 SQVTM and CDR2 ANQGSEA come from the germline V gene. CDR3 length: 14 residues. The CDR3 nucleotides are TGCAGCGTTGAAGATCGTGAGACAGAGCGTGGCTACACCTTC. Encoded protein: CSVEDRETERGYTF.

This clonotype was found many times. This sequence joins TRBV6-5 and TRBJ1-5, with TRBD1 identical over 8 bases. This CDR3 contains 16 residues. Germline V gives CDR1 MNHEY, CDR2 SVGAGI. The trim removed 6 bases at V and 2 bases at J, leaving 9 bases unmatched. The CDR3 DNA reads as TGTGCCAGCAGCCCAAGACAGGGGCCGGGCAATCAGCCCCAGCATTTT. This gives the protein CASSPRQGPGNQPQHF.

The CDR3 here is CASSPGAGPGEQYF. The CDR3 DNA reads TGCGCCAGCAGCCCAGGGGCCGGGCCTGGGGAGCAGTACTTC. This sequence joins TRBV5-1 and TRBJ2-5; perhaps TRBD1 as D (6 bases). This CDR3 has 14 amino acids. Deletions cut 4 bases from V and 11 bases from J, with 21 bases between. The V gene's germline CDR1 is SGHRS and CDR2 YFSETQ.

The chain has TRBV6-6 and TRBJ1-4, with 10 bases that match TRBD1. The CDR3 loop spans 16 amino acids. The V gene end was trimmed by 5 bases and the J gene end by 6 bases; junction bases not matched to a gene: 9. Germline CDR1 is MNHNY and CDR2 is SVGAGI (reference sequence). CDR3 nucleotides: TGTGCCAGCAGTGATGTTCCGGGACAGGGGCATGAAAAACTGTTTTTT. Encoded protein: CASSDVPGQGHEKLFF.